The 2 T cell receptor beta chains reported below all come from one sample, sequenced in a study of blood T cell repertoires in COVID-19. Sequencing used immunoSEQ multiplex PCR; TCRdb keeps in-frame clones, though not all of them. This sample has fewer than 350,000 clones; roughly 89% occur once, and the top ten carry 5.2%. Sample: PBMCs or T cells enriched from blood (not recorded which). The receptor set was obtained from a man between 60 and 70 years old who had recovered from COVID-19.

The chain carries TRBV5-6 and TRBJ2-5; 11 bases map to TRBD2. Germline V CDR1 and CDR2: SGHDT, YYEEEE. The CDR3 totals 16 residues. V gave up 0 bases and J gave up 2 bases; unmatched junction bases: 3. The CDR3 DNA sequence: TGTGCCAGCAGCTTGGGGCTAGCGGGGGGACAAGAGACCCAGTACTTC. As protein: CASSLGLAGGQETQYF.

Only one count was recorded for this clone. This chain joins TRBV29-1 and TRBJ2-4, with a tentative D call TRBD2 (5 bases). CDR3 size: 14 residues. Germline-derived CDR1 and CDR2 are SQVTM and ANQGSEA. Trimming removed 7 bases at V and 0 bases at J, with 13 bases between. The CDR3 loop reads CSAASGLAKNIQYF. CDR3 DNA: TGCAGCGCAGCGTCGGGGTTAGCCAAAAACATTCAGTACTTC. Full variable domain (missing parts from reference TRBV29-1 and TRBJ2-4): SAVISQKPSRDICQRGTSLTIQCQVDSQVTMMFWYRQQPGQSLTLIATANQGSEATYESGFVIDKFPISRPNLTFSTLTVSNMSPEDSSIYLCSAASGLAKNIQYFGAGTRLSVL.